This T cell receptor beta chain was obtained from a study of blood T cell repertoires in COVID-19 (dated by TCRdb to the early 2020s). Concerning the study at large: The collaborator samples originated in the United States, Italy and Spain and spanned the acute and convalescent phases of COVID-19. A freely available public database, intended as a resource for researchers studying the immune response to SARS-CoV-2, is where the repertoires were released. Deeply sampled blood TCRbeta repertoires from subjects exposed to, actively infected with, or recovered from COVID-19 were included in the dataset. Samples were obtained from the ongoing ImmuneRACE study (first 160 participants) and from about 1,300 subjects provided by 6 global collaborators. A de-identified subject ID, COVID-19 status, age in years and sex were almost always included in the sample metadata. Where HLA class I and class II types were available, the types were taken from metadata supplied by the sample provider, not from assay-based typing. The material from the prospective study consisted of cDNA or gDNA derived from T cells, B-cell-depleted T cells, or PBMCs.

About this clone itself: It lacks a known antigen. No quality values exist for individual bases; no much larger clone is one base distant.

The germline V gene (reference sequence) gives CDR1 as LNHDA and CDR2 as SQIVND. From cysteine to phenylalanine, the CDR3 is 17 amino acids long. The sequence is cut down to CDR3 DNA, 51 bases in frame from base 1. Unmatched junction bases come to 8, with V trimmed by 3 bases and J by 0 bases. In the prospective study, participants were about 18 to 95 years old, resided in 20 to 30 geographic areas of the United States, and were enrolled through a virtual design. To assign participants to cohorts, the prospective study relied on clinical history that participants themselves reported in a screening survey and a study questionnaire. Recovered participants in ImmuneRACE Cohort 3 were defined by two consecutive negative NP/OP PCR tests, clearance by a healthcare professional, or resolution of symptoms. In the prospective study, mobile phlebotomists collected whole blood, serum and a nasopharyngeal or oropharyngeal swab from each participant. Participants in the prospective study had the option to provide additional blood draws and questionnaires over an approximately 2-month period. Prospective study blood samples were shipped either frozen or at room temperature before DNA extraction.

The immunoSEQ Assay, a bias-controlled multiplex PCR, was used to amplify TCRbeta CDR3 regions from genomic DNA. In the source study's methods: Within the assay, amplification of reference gene primers was used to estimate how many nucleated cells each sample contained. Sequence reads were collapsed and filtered to measure the absolute abundance of every unique TCRbeta CDR3 rearrangement. Productive Simpson clonality was computed per sample as the square root of Simpson's diversity index over productive rearrangements. In TCRdb, the immuneACCESS table is reduced to in-frame sequences with V and J assigned. These tables do not hold every clone; where another copy was compared, an unresolved V gene accounts for under half, and the others remain unexplained. Clone size and V and J calls were adopted from that table, with D and trimming inferred from the DNA. Present in this sample are a few hundred thousand clones, 88% of which were seen just once. The leading ten clones occupy approximately 1.2% of the sample.

General conclusions and limits of the study: The amount of clinical and demographic metadata varied by source and participant and was provided uncurated.

The sequence was obtained from a woman aged 18 to 35 who had recovered from COVID-19. The chain uses TRBV19 and TRBJ1-3; 7 central nucleotides agree with TRBD1. Material for sequencing was PBMCs or T cells enriched from blood (not recorded which). The CDR3 corresponds to CASSMLTGQLSGNTIYF. The bases read TGTGCCAGTAGTATGCTCACGGGACAGCTCTCTGGAAACACCATATATTTT.